The present TCR beta chain was sequenced within a study of control samples from healthy donors and cancer patients. The CDR3 sequence is 12 residues long. The germline V gene encodes CDR1 SGHDT and CDR2 YYEEEE. Deletions cut 3 bases from V and 7 bases from J, with 10 bases between. Libraries were prepared by immunoSEQ multiplex PCR; TCRdb keeps only in-frame clonotypes and omits some of them. The repertoire holds about 63,000 clones, over 75% seen once, with roughly 5.1% in the top ten. Sample: blood. This TCR was recovered from a man aged 40-49 years in good health. J is TRBJ1-1 and V is TRBV5-6, with no clear D. CDR3 protein: CASSSRRNEAFF. The DNA of the CDR3 is TGTGCCAGCAGCTCTCGACGGAATGAAGCTTTCTTT.